This passage covers 16 T cell receptor beta chains from one sample sequenced in a study of blood T cell repertoires in COVID-19. Clones were read by immunoSEQ multiplex PCR, and TCRdb kept only the in-frame ones, dropping some. The repertoire holds approximately 68,000 clones, with around 82% as singletons. The sample was peripheral blood. The receptors shown here come from a man older than 75 with active COVID-19.

V and J are TRBV30 and TRBJ2-1, with 7 positions matching TRBD2. The V segment lost 1 base and the J segment 9 bases; nucleotides outside the gene matches: 0. The CDR3 contains 11 residues. The germline CDR1 and CDR2 sequences are GTSNPN and SVGIG (reference sequence). The CDR3 DNA reads TGTGCCTGGAGTGGGGGGGGTGAGCAGTTCTTC. Translation gives CAWSGGGEQFF.

This clone appeared a single time. The V call is TRBV7-2, the J call TRBJ2-1, with TRBD2 matching over 7 bases. The CDR3 extends over 14 amino acids. With V trimmed by 5 bases and J by 10 bases, 11 bases remained unmatched. CDR1 and CDR2 (germline): SGHTA, FQGNSA. The CDR3 coding sequence is TGTGCCAGCAGCCCCCTCGCGGGGGTGGGAGAGCAGTTCTTC. It yields the protein CASSPLAGVGEQFF.

The J gene is TRBJ2-7, the V gene TRBV24-1; TRBD2 matches 8 bases. V shed 3 bases and J 5 bases; nucleotides not matched to a gene: 8. This CDR3 contains 15 residues. CDR1 and CDR2 from the germline V gene are KGHDR and SFDVKD. The CDR3 loop is CATSDRAGVYHEQYF. The CDR3 coding sequence is TGTGCCACCAGTGATAGAGCGGGAGTCTACCACGAGCAGTACTTC.

This clone was seen a single time. The chain combines TRBV7-2 with TRBJ2-7; 7 bases are shared with TRBD1. V trimming: 4 bases; J trimming: 3 bases; junction bases outside the gene matches: 9. From germline, CDR1 is SGHTA and CDR2 FQGNSA. This CDR3 is built from 15 residues. DNA for the CDR3: TGTGCCAGCAGCTCGGACAGGCTAAGGTTCTACGAGCAGTACTTC. Its protein is CASSSDRLRFYEQYF.

The chain employs TRBV11-3 and TRBJ2-7, with 10 bases lining up with TRBD1. CDR1 and CDR2 from the germline V gene are SGHNT and YENEEA. V shed 5 bases, J shed 3 bases, and the junction held 7 bases outside the gene matches. The CDR3 runs to 15 residues. CDR3 sequence (DNA): TGTGCCAGCAGCGCAGGACAGGGGGTTAGCTACGAGCAGTACTTC. Protein sequence: CASSAGQGVSYEQYF. Full variable domain (missing parts from reference TRBV11-3 and TRBJ2-7): EAGVVQSPRYKIIEKKQPVAFWCNPISGHNTLYWYLQNLGQGPELLIRYENEEAVDDSQLPKDRFSAERLKGVDSTLKIQPAELGDSAVYLCASSAGQGVSYEQYFGPGTRLTVT.

This chain uses TRBV19 with TRBJ2-5; possible D gene TRBD2, 5 bases. V shed 6 bases and J shed 1 base, with 21 bases lying between them. Germline CDR1 LNHDA, CDR2 SQIVND (reference sequence). The CDR3 is 17 residues long. As DNA, the CDR3 is TGTGCCAGTAGGGGGAGAAGGGCCGGCGTGGGCCAAGAGACCCAGTACTTC. Amino acids: CASRGRRAGVGQETQYF. Complete variable domain (other parts from reference TRBV19 and TRBJ2-5): DGGITQSPKYLFRKEGQNVTLSCEQNLNHDAMYWYRQDPGQGLRLIYYSQIVNDFQKGDIAEGYSVSREKKESFPLTVTSAQKNPTAFYLCASRGRRAGVGQETQYFGPGTRLLVL.

The gene calls are TRBV13 and TRBJ2-2, with 7 bases lining up with TRBD2. The length of the CDR3 is 20 residues. Germline CDR1 reads PRHDT; CDR2 reads FYEKMQ (reference sequence). Trimming took 5 bases from V and 3 from J; bases not matched to a gene: 21. The CDR3 coding sequence is TGTGCCAGCAGCCACACCCGAGTCGGGTTATGGCGGGAGCACACCGGGGAGCTGTTTTTT. Amino acids: CASSHTRVGLWREHTGELFF.

This clone showed up just a few times. The chain links TRBV21-1 to TRBJ1-1. TRBV21-1 is a recognized pseudogene. The length of the CDR3 is 15 residues. The CDR3 coding sequence is TGTGCCAGCAGCAAACTCGCCACTATGAACACTGAAGCTTTCTTT. Translated: CASSKLATMNTEAFF.

This clone was recorded once. J is TRBJ2-3 and V is TRBV19, with D perhaps matching TRBD1 (5 bases). V dropped 5 bases and J dropped 7 bases, with 13 bases sitting between them. From germline, CDR1 is LNHDA and CDR2 SQIVND (reference sequence). The CDR3 runs to 13 residues. The CDR3 here is CASSRTGANTQYF. For the CDR3, the DNA is TGTGCCAGTAGTCGTACTGGGGCGAATACGCAGTATTTT. Full variable domain (missing parts from reference TRBV19 and TRBJ2-3): DGGITQSPKYLFRKEGQNVTLSCEQNLNHDAMYWYRQDPGQGLRLIYYSQIVNDFQKGDIAEGYSVSREKKESFPLTVTSAQKNPTAFYLCASSRTGANTQYFGPGTRLTVL.

This rearrangement joins TRBV27 to TRBJ2-2; 7 bases match TRBD2. Germline V CDR1 and CDR2: MNHEY, SMNVEV (reference sequence). The CDR3 loop spans 15 amino acids. V lost 3 bases to trimming and J lost 3 bases; unmatched junction nucleotides: 4. The CDR3 DNA reads as TGTGCCAGCAGTTTGAGCGGGGCGTACACCGGGGAGCTGTTTTTT. The encoded protein is CASSLSGAYTGELFF.

The chain employs TRBV24-1 and TRBJ2-3; the match to TRBD2 covers 12 bases. Germline V gene data show CDR1 as KGHDR and CDR2 as SFDVKD. The V and J ends lost 6 bases and 4 bases, in that order; junction bases with no gene match: 4. The CDR3 totals 15 residues. The DNA of the CDR3 is TGTGCCACCAGTCCTAGCGGGAGGGGGGCAGATACGCAGTATTTT. Translating it yields CATSPSGRGADTQYF.

V usage is TRBV29-1 and J usage is TRBJ2-6; D is ambiguous. The CDR3 sequence is 14 residues long. Germline loops: CDR1 SQVTM, CDR2 ANQGSEA. V was pared by 5 bases and J by 0 bases, with 8 bases between. CDR3 amino acids: CSVPSVSGANVLTF. CDR3 nucleotides: TGCAGCGTTCCTTCCGTCTCTGGGGCCAACGTCCTGACTTTC.

The chain couples TRBV19 to TRBJ1-3; 8 bases match TRBD1. V lost 10 bases to trimming and J lost 2 bases; unmatched junction nucleotides: 4. Germline V gene sequence: CDR1 LNHDA, CDR2 SQIVND (reference sequence). CDR3 length: 13 amino acids. The CDR3 DNA sequence: TGTGCCAAGCCCAGGGGGCCTGGAAACACCATATATTTT. It codes for CAKPRGPGNTIYF.

The V gene is TRBV6-2 or TRBV6-3, the J gene TRBJ2-7; D may be TRBD1 (5 bases). The germline V gene encodes CDR1 MNHEY and CDR2 SVGEGT. The length of the CDR3 is 16 residues. V dropped 2 bases and J dropped 1 base, with 15 bases sitting between them. The DNA of the CDR3 is TGTGCCAGCAGTTACCTATTCGCTCGACAGTCCTACGAGCAGTACTTC. Encoded protein: CASSYLFARQSYEQYF.

The rearrangement uses TRBV6-4 and TRBJ2-1, with D uncertain. V was pared by 5 bases and J by 0 bases, with 11 bases between. The CDR3 spans 15 residues. The germline gives CDR1 MRHNA, CDR2 SNTAGT. The CDR3 is CASSTTASSYNEQFF. Written as DNA, the CDR3 is TGTGCCAGCAGTACTACTGCGAGCTCCTACAATGAGCAGTTCTTC.

V and J are TRBV18 and TRBJ2-1; 9 bases map to TRBD2. CDR1 and CDR2 (germline): KGHSH, LQKENI. After removal of 1 base from V and 3 bases from J, the junction contained 4 bases not matched to a gene. This CDR3 has 16 residues. The CDR3 spells CASSPQAGGHYNEQFF. The CDR3 DNA sequence: TGTGCCAGCTCACCACAAGCGGGGGGCCACTACAATGAGCAGTTCTTC.